The 25 T cell receptor beta chains reported below all come from one sample, sequenced in a study of OX40 agonist ivuxolimab in advanced cancers. Profiled with immunoSEQ multiplex PCR; TCRdb holds only in-frame clones, not every one. The sample lists roughly 23,000 clones, around four fifths seen once, with less than 65% in the top ten. The material was CD4+ or CD8+ T cells sorted from blood, obtained in a trial of the OX40 agonist ivuxolimab. All receptors derive from an adult with an advanced solid tumor such as melanoma, head and neck, liver or kidney cancer.

V is TRBV4-3 and J is TRBJ2-7; TRBD2 matches at 7 bases. The CDR3 runs 17 residues. CDR1 is LGHNA, CDR2 YSLEER, per germline. V was clipped by 0 bases and J by 1 base; unmatched bases: 9. The CDR3 spells CASSQEGGGVISYEQYF. CDR3 sequence (DNA): TGCGCCAGCAGCCAAGAAGGTGGGGGGGTAATATCCTACGAGCAGTACTTC.

The CDR3 nucleotides are TGTGCCAGCAGCGTACTACAGCGGGGGGGCTACAATGAGCAGTTCTTC. It translates to CASSVLQRGGYNEQFF. The chain employs TRBV9 and TRBJ2-1, with 10 bases matching TRBD2. Germline V gene data show CDR1 as SGDLS and CDR2 as YYNGEE. This CDR3 is 16 amino acids long. After removal of 1 base from V and 3 bases from J, the junction contained 4 bases not matched to a gene.

As for this clone: The final CDR3 position lacks the conserved phenylalanine or tryptophan, pointing to a likely read error. The V and J genes are TRBV6-5 and TRBJ1-1, with 12 positions matching TRBD1. From germline, CDR1 is MNHEY and CDR2 SVGAGI. V lost 4 bases and J lost 9; bases outside the gene matches: 0. The CDR3 sequence is 12 residues long. The CDR3, as DNA: TGTGCCAGCAGTTGGGACAGGGGGCAAGCTTTCTAT. Protein sequence: CASSWDRGQAFY.

This chain uses TRBV14 with TRBJ2-7; D gene unclear. Germline values: CDR1 SGHDN, CDR2 FVKESK. CDR3 length equals 14 residues. V was trimmed by 1 base and J by 10 bases, leaving 17 bases between them. CDR3 region: CASSQGVTAWGQYF. The CDR3 DNA sequence: TGTGCCAGCAGCCAAGGTGTCACAGCATGGGGTCAGTACTTC.

The chain carries TRBV6-6 and TRBJ2-3, with a possible D match to TRBD2 (6 bases). This CDR3 is built from 14 residues. CDR1 is MNHNY and CDR2 is SVGAGI in the germline V gene (reference sequence). V lost 5 bases and J lost 4, with 13 bases in between. In DNA, the CDR3 is TGTGCCAGCAGTCTACTAGCTTTGCCAGATACGCAGTATTTT. Translation: CASSLLALPDTQYF.

V is TRBV19 and J is TRBJ2-2; D remains unclear. The CDR3 is 13 amino acids. V lost 1 base to trimming and J lost 8 bases, with 8 bases between them. Germline CDR1 LNHDA, CDR2 SQIVND (reference sequence). CDR3 amino acids: CASSIVFPGELFF. CDR3 nucleotides: TGTGCCAGTAGTATAGTTTTCCCTGGGGAGCTGTTTTTT.

The chain uses TRBV19 and TRBJ1-1; 9 nucleotides agree with TRBD1. CDR1 and CDR2 (germline): LNHDA, SQIVND (reference sequence). The CDR3 sequence is 14 residues long. The J segment lost 4 bases and the V segment lost 8 bases, leaving 8 bases of the junction unmatched. CDR3 nucleotides: TGTGCCAGTTCACTAACAGGGGGCGCCACTGAAGCTTTCTTT. This encodes CASSLTGGATEAFF.

This clone is a singleton in its sample. The sample has other DNA sequences that encode this CDR3 too. The chain joins TRBV2 to TRBJ1-2, with a weak D call TRBD1 (5 bases). The CDR3 sequence is 15 residues long. The germline V gene has CDR1 SNHLY and CDR2 FYNNEI. V dropped 1 base and J dropped 11 bases, with 20 bases sitting between them. CDR3 in amino acids: CASSEGEYKTRGYTF. CDR3 sequence (DNA): TGTGCCAGCAGTGAAGGGGAGTACAAAACGAGGGGTTACACCTTC.

There are a few counts of this clone. Compared with germline, one end of the junction differs, possibly owing to a read error. V is TRBV25-1 and J is TRBJ2-2; perhaps D is TRBD1 or TRBD2 (5 bases each). This CDR3 is built from 12 residues. The germline V gene encodes CDR1 MGHDK and CDR2 SYGVNS. The CDR3 DNA reads as TGTGCCAGCATTAAACAGGTCCGGGGAGCTGTTTTT. As protein: CASIKQVRGAVF.

The chain couples TRBV11-2 to TRBJ2-2; 8 nucleotides line up with TRBD1. The CDR3 length is 19 residues. The V segment lost 1 base and the J segment 2 bases; nucleotides outside the gene matches: 12. The germline CDR1 and CDR2 sequences are SGHAT and FQNNGV. CDR3 coding DNA: TGTGCCAGCAGCTTAGTTAGGGCCGGGACAGGTGATAACACCGGGGAGCTGTTTTTT. Its protein is CASSLVRAGTGDNTGELFF.

The chain has TRBV7-6 and TRBJ2-2; TRBD1 matches 11 bases. The CDR3 contains 14 residues. V dropped 5 bases and J dropped 6; count of bases not matched to a gene: 2. CDR1 is SGHVS, CDR2 FNYEAQ, per germline. CDR3 sequence reads: CASSPGQGAGELFF. The CDR3 DNA sequence: TGTGCCAGCAGCCCGGGACAGGGGGCCGGGGAGCTGTTTTTT.

This chain connects TRBV19 to TRBJ2-2; D is unresolved. The CDR3 sequence is 14 residues long. Germline V lookup: CDR1 LNHDA, CDR2 SQIVND (reference sequence). Trimming took off 0 bases at V and 7 bases at J, with 9 bases between the two ends. The CDR3, as DNA: TGTGCCAGTAGTATAGATGGTTGGGGCGGGGAGCTGTTTTTT. Its protein is CASSIDGWGGELFF. The complete variable domain, with remaining parts taken from reference TRBV19 and TRBJ2-2, reads DGGITQSPKYLFRKEGQNVTLSCEQNLNHDAMYWYRQDPGQGLRLIYYSQIVNDFQKGDIAEGYSVSREKKESFPLTVTSAQKNPTAFYLCASSIDGWGGELFFGEGSRLTVL.

CDR3 in DNA: TGTGCCAGCAGTCCAACCCCCGGAGAGACCCAGTACTTC. Translated: CASSPTPGETQYF. This chain uses TRBV28 with TRBJ2-5, with unresolved D. Germline lookup yields CDR1 MDHEN and CDR2 SYDVKM. The CDR3 length is 13 residues. Deletions cut 5 bases from V and 4 bases from J, with 11 bases between.

The V call is TRBV27, the J call TRBJ2-3; a weak D match, TRBD1 (5 bases). Trimming took off 4 bases at V and 2 bases at J, with 13 bases between the two ends. The germline gives CDR1 MNHEY, CDR2 SMNVEV (reference sequence). CDR3 length equals 15 residues. The CDR3 bases are TGTGCCAGCAGTTCGATATGGGGCACCACAGATACGCAGTATTTT. Amino acids: CASSSIWGTTDTQYF.

V is TRBV6-5 and J is TRBJ2-5; 7 nucleotides line up with TRBD2. Gene TRBJ2-7 matches the end of the DNA better, so the J call may be wrong. The CDR3 sequence is 13 residues long. Germline V lookup: CDR1 MNHEY, CDR2 SVGAGI. The CDR3 DNA reads TGTGCCAGCAGACCGGGACTAAACTACGAGCAGTACTTC. It codes for CASRPGLNYEQYF.

This clone was counted a few times. The rearrangement uses TRBV6-1 and TRBJ1-1, with D uncertain. The CDR3 has 12 residues. The V and J ends lost 8 bases and 1 base respectively, with 8 bases between them. CDR1 MNHNS and CDR2 SASEGT come from the germline V gene. CDR3 amino acids: CASGPANTEAFF. The CDR3 DNA reads TGTGCCAGCGGACCAGCGAACACTGAAGCTTTCTTT.

The chain combines TRBV27 with TRBJ2-7; weak D call: TRBD1 (6 bases). In germline, CDR1 is MNHEY, CDR2 SMNVEV (reference sequence). Trimming took 3 bases from V and 5 from J, leaving 14 bases between them. CDR3 length: 14 residues. CDR3 DNA sequence: TGTGCCAGCAGTTTGTTGGCAGGGGTAAACGAGCAGTACTTC. Protein product: CASSLLAGVNEQYF.

This chain uses TRBV27 with TRBJ2-1; 14 nucleotides line up with TRBD2. In germline, CDR1 is MNHEY, CDR2 SMNVEV (reference sequence). CDR3 length: 15 residues. V gave up 5 bases and J gave up 9 bases; unmatched junction bases: 6. The CDR3 DNA follows: TGTGCCAGCAGTCCGGGACTAGCGGGGGTTATTGAGCAGTTCTTC. It codes for CASSPGLAGVIEQFF.

This clone was seen a handful of times. The gene calls are TRBV4-2 and TRBJ1-5, with D possibly matching TRBD1 (5 bases). V lost 1 base and J 4 bases, leaving 14 bases between the germline ends. Looked up from germline, CDR1 is LGHNA and CDR2 is YNFKEQ. The CDR3 extends over 16 amino acids. The CDR3 bases are TGTGCCAGCAGCCAAGTCGGGGGGAGGTCGAATCAGCCCCAGCATTTT. Translating it yields CASSQVGGRSNQPQHF.

The chain uses TRBV9 and TRBJ1-2, with 7 bases identical to TRBD1. Per germline, CDR1 SGDLS and CDR2 YYNGEE. V lost 3 bases and J lost 8; bases outside the gene matches: 10. This CDR3 has 14 residues. The CDR3 loop is CASSAPDRRLGYTF. The DNA of the CDR3 is TGTGCCAGCAGCGCACCGGACAGGCGTCTGGGCTACACCTTC.

In its sample, this clone was seen a few times. The chain employs TRBV10-2 and TRBJ1-1; D gene unclear. The CDR3 extends over 14 amino acids. CDR1 is WSHSY, CDR2 SAAADI, per germline. The V and J ends lost 3 bases and 2 bases respectively, with 10 bases between them. The CDR3 spells CASSDDLANTEAFF. In DNA form, the CDR3 reads TGCGCCAGCAGTGATGACCTCGCTAACACTGAAGCTTTCTTT.

The genes are TRBV4-1 and TRBJ1-2; weak D call: TRBD1 (6 bases). Trimming removed 2 bases from V and 4 bases from J, with 11 bases in between. The V gene's germline CDR1 is MGHRA and CDR2 YSYEKL. The CDR3 runs 14 residues. This CDR3 is CASSQTGQIYGYTF. The DNA of the CDR3 is TGCGCCAGCAGCCAAACCGGACAGATCTATGGCTACACCTTC.

The CDR3 spells CASGLLSSYEQYF. As DNA, the CDR3 is TGTGCCAGCGGGCTGCTTAGCTCCTACGAGCAGTACTTC. This chain joins TRBV6-5 and TRBJ2-7, with D hard to call. V was clipped by 8 bases and J by 0 bases, with 11 bases between them. Germline lookup yields CDR1 MNHEY and CDR2 SVGAGI. CDR3 size: 13 residues.

The chain has TRBV14 and TRBJ1-2; no firm D call. The CDR3 totals 13 residues. Looked up from germline, CDR1 is SGHDN and CDR2 is FVKESK. Trimming pared 2 bases from V and 5 bases from J, leaving 9 bases between. The CDR3 DNA reads as TGTGCCAGCAGCCAATGGGGTTATTATGGCTACACCTTC. Encoded protein: CASSQWGYYGYTF. Full variable domain (missing parts from reference TRBV14 and TRBJ1-2): EAGVTQFPSHSVIEKGQTVTLRCDPISGHDNLYWYRRVMGKEIKFLLHFVKESKQDESGMPNNRFLAERTGGTYSTLKVQPAELEDSGVYFCASSQWGYYGYTFGSGTRLTVV.

The chain links TRBV7-9 to TRBJ1-6, with D uncertain. Germline CDR1 and CDR2: SEHNR and FQNEAQ (reference sequence). V gave up 5 bases and J gave up 6 bases, with 5 bases separating them. This CDR3 is built from 12 residues. CDR3 sequence (DNA): TGTGCCAGCAGCCCCATTAATTCACCCCTCCACTTT. As protein: CASSPINSPLHF.